One sample yielded the 21 T cell receptor beta chains listed below, sequenced in a study of CD8+ T cells in alopecia areata. Extraction of RNA preceded its reverse transcription into cDNA, which served as the sequencing template. The method was immunoSEQ multiplex PCR; TCRdb's version includes in-frame clones alone and lacks a portion of them. The sample carries approximately 180,000 clones, around 58% recorded once. This sample's treatment: oral pan-JAK inhibitor, 5-10 mg twice daily. Sequencing used CD4+ T cells sorted from blood, obtained at approximately week 56, from a patient treated with tofacitinib. The source of these receptors is a human donor with alopecia areata.

The table lists this clone with a few counts. The V and J genes are TRBV4-1 and TRBJ2-5; possibly TRBD1 for D (5 bases). This CDR3 comprises 14 residues. Trimming removed 4 bases at V and 0 bases at J, with 9 bases between. Germline values: CDR1 MGHRA, CDR2 YSYEKL. CDR3 in amino acids: CASSLAGNQETQYF. The CDR3 region has the DNA TGCGCCAGCAGCCTAGCAGGGAACCAAGAGACCCAGTACTTC.

The chain combines TRBV11-2 with TRBJ2-1; D remains unclear. The CDR3 spans 14 residues. The germline V gene has CDR1 SGHAT and CDR2 FQNNGV. V was shortened by 1 base and J by 4 bases, with 8 bases between the two germline ends. For the CDR3, the DNA is TGTGCCAGCAGCTTAGTTGGCTTATACAATGAGCAGTTCTTC. This encodes CASSLVGLYNEQFF.

The CDR3 nucleotides read TGCAGCGTTTCGGTTTCCGGGGCCAACGTCCTGACTTTC. Amino acid sequence: CSVSVSGANVLTF. The gene calls are TRBV29-1 and TRBJ2-6; D is ambiguous. The CDR3 covers 13 residues. Germline loops: CDR1 SQVTM, CDR2 ANQGSEA. V was shortened by 5 bases and J by 4 bases, with 9 bases between the two germline ends. The full variable domain, its missing parts supplied by reference TRBV29-1 and TRBJ2-6, is SAVISQKPSRDICQRGTSLTIQCQVDSQVTMMFWYRQQPGQSLTLIATANQGSEATYESGFVIDKFPISRPNLTFSTLTVSNMSPEDSSIYLCSVSVSGANVLTFGAGSRLTVL.

There are a few counts of this clone. This sequence joins TRBV29-1 and TRBJ1-4, with 11 bases matching TRBD1. This CDR3 spans 14 amino acids. Germline trimming cut 6 bases from V and 5 bases from J; bases unmatched to any gene: 5. The germline V gene encodes CDR1 SQVTM and CDR2 ANQGSEA. The CDR3 region is CSVEGTGGNEKLFF. The CDR3 DNA follows: TGCAGCGTCGAGGGGACAGGGGGGAATGAAAAACTGTTTTTT. The whole variable domain, remainder taken from reference TRBV29-1 and TRBJ1-4, is SAVISQKPSRDICQRGTSLTIQCQVDSQVTMMFWYRQQPGQSLTLIATANQGSEATYESGFVIDKFPISRPNLTFSTLTVSNMSPEDSSIYLCSVEGTGGNEKLFFGSGTQLSVL.

In regard to this clone: Its ends do not fully match the called genes, so a read error is possible. The V and J genes are TRBV20-1 and TRBJ2-7; a weak D match, TRBD2 (7 bases). Per germline, CDR1 DFQATT and CDR2 SNEGSKA (reference sequence). The CDR3 is 11 residues long. For the CDR3, the DNA is TGCAGTGCTCCCGCGGGGGCCCGGACCAACTTC. Translated: CSAPAGARTNF.

V is TRBV21-1 and J is TRBJ2-6; no DNA check was done on the table's D call, TRBD2. TRBV21-1 is a pseudogene locus. The CDR3 has 23 residues. The CDR3 nucleotides read TGTGCCAGCAGCAAAGAGAGGGGACTCCCGACACCCCTTAAATACCTTGGGGCCAACGTCCTGACTTTC. Its translation: CASSKERGLPTPLKYLGANVLTF.

This clone has more than one count but fewer than ten. The rearrangement joins TRBV2 to TRBJ2-3; 9 bases match TRBD2. Trimming at V came to 7 bases and at J to 2 bases, leaving 4 bases not matched to a gene. Germline assignment: CDR1 SNHLY and CDR2 FYNNEI. The length of the CDR3 is 14 residues. The CDR3 region has the DNA TGTGCCAGCATAACTAGCGGGTTCACAGATACGCAGTATTTT. It specifies CASITSGFTDTQYF.

This chain joins TRBV5-1 and TRBJ2-5, with D possibly TRBD1 on 6 matching bases. The germline V gene has CDR1 SGHRS and CDR2 YFSETQ. The CDR3 totals 14 residues. V lost 3 bases and J lost 2, with 11 bases in between. CDR3 sequence (DNA): TGCGCCAGCAGCTACACAGGGACACAAGAGACCCAGTACTTC. Protein product: CASSYTGTQETQYF.

V is TRBV27 and J is TRBJ2-5; 8 nucleotides agree with TRBD2. This CDR3 comprises 12 residues. V lost 8 bases and J lost 4; bases outside the gene matches: 3. In germline, CDR1 is MNHEY, CDR2 SMNVEV (reference sequence). The CDR3 DNA is TGTGCCAGCCGGGGGGGGACAGAGACCCAGTACTTC. It is translated as CASRGGTETQYF.

V gene TRBV19 combines with J gene TRBJ2-2; tentative D call: TRBD1 (6 bases). Per germline, CDR1 LNHDA and CDR2 SQIVND (reference sequence). This CDR3 comprises 15 residues. V was trimmed by 6 bases and J by 2 bases, leaving 13 bases between them. The CDR3 DNA sequence: TGTGCCAGTAGCCGACAGGCTACAAACACCGGGGAGCTGTTTTTT. Translated: CASSRQATNTGELFF. Full variable domain (outside the CDR3, taken from reference TRBV19 and TRBJ2-2): DGGITQSPKYLFRKEGQNVTLSCEQNLNHDAMYWYRQDPGQGLRLIYYSQIVNDFQKGDIAEGYSVSREKKESFPLTVTSAQKNPTAFYLCASSRQATNTGELFFGEGSRLTVL.

The chain carries TRBV29-1 and TRBJ1-1; tentative D call: TRBD1 (5 bases). From germline, CDR1 is SQVTM and CDR2 ANQGSEA. Trimming took off 7 bases at V and 1 base at J, with 16 bases between the two ends. This CDR3 region has 14 residues. CDR3 residues: CSAGLLRSNTEAFF. Here the CDR3 DNA reads TGCAGCGCGGGACTTTTGAGGTCGAACACTGAAGCTTTCTTT.

Only a few counts were recorded for this clone. The gene calls are TRBV5-1 and TRBJ2-5; D gene uncertain. CDR3 length: 13 residues. The germline V gene encodes CDR1 SGHRS and CDR2 YFSETQ. Trimming removed 5 bases at V and 1 base at J, with 9 bases between. CDR3 coding DNA: TGCGCCAGCAGACCGGGCCTCCAAGAGACCCAGTACTTC. This translates into CASRPGLQETQYF. Supplemented by reference TRBV5-1 and TRBJ2-5, the full variable domain reads KAGVTQTPRYLIKTRGQQVTLSCSPISGHRSVSWYQQTPGQGLQFLFEYFSETQRNKGNFPGRFSGRQFSNSRSEMNVSTLELGDSALYLCASRPGLQETQYFGPGTRLLVL.

The V gene is TRBV4-1, the J gene TRBJ1-1; TRBD1 might be the D (6 bases). The germline V gene has CDR1 MGHRA and CDR2 YSYEKL. This CDR3 region has 14 residues. V shed 1 base and J shed 6 bases, with 12 bases lying between them. DNA for the CDR3: TGCGCCAGCAGCCAAGTCGGACAGTTATCTGAAGCTTTCTTT. It translates to CASSQVGQLSEAFF.

The genes are TRBV29-1 and TRBJ2-7; TRBD2 might be the D (6 bases). CDR1 and CDR2 from the germline V gene are SQVTM and ANQGSEA. CDR3 length: 14 residues. V was shortened by 4 bases and J by 5 bases, with 18 bases between the two germline ends. As DNA, the CDR3 is TGCAGCGTTGCCGGGAGAAACACCCAAGACGAGCAGTACTTC. Amino acid sequence: CSVAGRNTQDEQYF.

This chain uses TRBV7-8 with TRBJ2-3; the match to TRBD2 covers 9 bases. Germline lookup yields CDR1 SGHVS and CDR2 FQNEAQ. CDR3 length: 20 amino acids. Trimming took 5 bases from V and 7 from J; bases not matched to a gene: 25. This CDR3 reads CASSRTTLTRESGGRNTQYF. The CDR3 DNA reads TGTGCCAGCAGCCGCACAACCTTGACTCGCGAAAGCGGGGGGCGGAATACGCAGTATTTT.

The V call is TRBV5-1, the J call TRBJ1-2; D unclear. Trimming shortened V by 5 bases and J by 0 bases, and 11 bases separated the two germline ends. Germline-derived CDR1 and CDR2 are SGHRS and YFSETQ. CDR3 length equals 14 residues. CDR3 protein: CASRSEQANYGYTF. CDR3 bases: TGCGCCAGCAGGTCCGAACAAGCTAACTATGGCTACACCTTC. The whole variable domain, filled in from reference TRBV5-1 and TRBJ1-2, reads KAGVTQTPRYLIKTRGQQVTLSCSPISGHRSVSWYQQTPGQGLQFLFEYFSETQRNKGNFPGRFSGRQFSNSRSEMNVSTLELGDSALYLCASRSEQANYGYTFGSGTRLTVV.

This chain uses TRBV23-1 with TRBJ1-5; TRBD1 matches at 7 bases. TRBV23-1 is known as an ORF, though its function is uncertain. The CDR3 spans 15 residues. V shed 2 bases and J 4 bases; nucleotides not matched to a gene: 5. The CDR3 region has the DNA TGCGCCAGCAGTCAAGGGCCACAGGGGAATCAGCCCCAGCATTTT. It is translated as CASSQGPQGNQPQHF.

The V call is TRBV6-1, the J call TRBJ1-1, with unresolved D. Germline V CDR1 and CDR2: MNHNS, SASEGT. This CDR3 contains 14 residues. The V gene lost 5 bases and the J gene lost 1 base, with 11 bases spanning the gap. CDR3 bases: TGTGCCAGCAGTCCCGGTAGACCGAACACTGAAGCTTTCTTT. Translating it yields CASSPGRPNTEAFF.

Of note for this clone: The junction does not match germline at one end; this may be a read error. The chain couples TRBV30 to TRBJ1-5; the match to TRBD1 covers 7 bases. The CDR3 is made up of 14 amino acids. Germline assignment: CDR1 GTSNPN and CDR2 SVGIG (reference sequence). The CDR3 DNA reads TGTGTCTGGAGCGTCGACAGGGCCGGCCAGCCCCAGCATTTT. Its protein product is CVWSVDRAGQPQHF.

The V and J genes are TRBV4-1 and TRBJ1-4, with a possible D match to TRBD1 (6 bases). V lost 6 bases to trimming and J lost 3 bases, with 17 bases between them. This CDR3 contains 16 residues. The germline V gene encodes CDR1 MGHRA and CDR2 YSYEKL. CDR3 protein: CASRTPGGRANEKLFF. The CDR3 region has the DNA TGCGCCAGCAGAACACCGGGGGGGCGAGCTAATGAAAAACTGTTTTTT.

CDR3: CSVPWTGGVGELFF. For the CDR3, the DNA is TGCAGCGTTCCTTGGACAGGGGGCGTCGGGGAGCTGTTTTTT. V usage is TRBV29-1 and J usage is TRBJ2-2; 11 bases line up with TRBD1. V shed 5 bases and J 7 bases; nucleotides not matched to a gene: 6. The CDR3 totals 14 residues. Germline V lookup: CDR1 SQVTM, CDR2 ANQGSEA.